This T cell receptor beta chain came from a study of post-analysis software for immune sequencing data. Each TCR beta cDNA library carried unique molecular identifiers. Between roughly 1 and 10 million T cells gave rise to hundreds of thousands of cDNA molecules. TCRdb called the PCR reads again in MiXCR, with one record for every CDR3 protein. The profile shows roughly 800,000 distinct CDR3 sequences, more than 45% of them singletons. A remark on this clonotype: Its antigen is not identified.

Germline loops: CDR1 MNHEY, CDR2 SMNVEV (reference sequence). CDR3 length: 15 residues. Trimming left V 2 bases short and J 5 bases short, with 13 bases between. Findings and caveats of the study: By F measure, samples from a shared preparation batch strongly co-clustered. Patients showed TRBV5-6, TRBV5-1 and TRBV20-1 among five TRBV segments more frequent than in controls.

This chain connects TRBV27 to TRBJ1-5; D might be TRBD1 (5 bases). The TCR sequence derives from a girl aged 10 to 17 with multiple sclerosis. Input material: blood. The CDR3 DNA sequence: TGTGCCAGCAGTTTACGGGCCGAAGGGGATCAGCCCCAGCATTTT. It codes for CASSLRAEGDQPQHF.